The 31 T cell receptor beta chains reported below all come from one sample, sequenced in a study of blood T cell repertoires in COVID-19. Method: immunoSEQ multiplex PCR; TCRdb's copy keeps in-frame clones and lacks some. The data show over 100,000 clones, about 85% seen once. Sequenced: peripheral blood. The receptors derive from a man aged 40-49 years with acute or convalescent COVID-19.

The gene calls are TRBV5-4 and TRBJ1-4; D is ambiguous. Trimming removed 4 bases at V and 8 bases at J, with 15 bases between. The CDR3 sequence is 14 residues long. The V gene's germline CDR1 is SGHNT and CDR2 YYREEE (reference sequence). The CDR3 loop reads CASSLNPKREKLFF. CDR3 sequence (DNA): TGTGCCAGCAGCCTAAATCCAAAGCGGGAAAAACTGTTTTTT.

The chain joins TRBV4-1 to TRBJ1-5; 7 nucleotides agree with TRBD1. The CDR3 is 15 amino acids. The V and J ends lost 1 base and 5 bases, in that order; junction bases with no gene match: 5. Germline-derived CDR1 and CDR2 are MGHRA and YSYEKL. The CDR3 nucleotides read TGCGCCAGCAGCCAAGCCTTAACAGGGGATCAGCCCCAGCATTTT. This translates into CASSQALTGDQPQHF.

The chain carries TRBV2 and TRBJ2-5; TRBD1 might be the D (6 bases). V was shortened by 2 bases and J by 0 bases, with 10 bases between the two germline ends. Germline CDR1 is SNHLY and CDR2 is FYNNEI. There are 15 residues in the CDR3. CDR3 residues: CASSERGWNQETQYF. In DNA form, the CDR3 reads TGTGCCAGCAGTGAAAGGGGGTGGAACCAAGAGACCCAGTACTTC.

This chain joins TRBV5-4 and TRBJ1-1, with a weak D call TRBD1 (5 bases). The CDR3 loop spans 13 amino acids. The germline V gene encodes CDR1 SGHNT and CDR2 YYREEE (reference sequence). V lost 4 bases, J lost 0 bases, and 7 bases lay in between. Here the CDR3 DNA reads TGTGCCAGCAGCCAGGGCCTGAACACTGAAGCTTTCTTT. It encodes CASSQGLNTEAFF. The variable domain in full, completed from reference TRBV5-4 and TRBJ1-1, reads ETGVTQSPTHLIKTRGQQVTLRCSSQSGHNTVSWYQQALGQGPQFIFQYYREEENGRGNFPPRFSGLQFPNYSSELNVNALELDDSALYLCASSQGLNTEAFFGQGTRLTVV.

V gene TRBV7-6 combines with J gene TRBJ2-3; 9 bases are shared with TRBD2. The germline V gene encodes CDR1 SGHVS and CDR2 FNYEAQ. The CDR3 has 16 amino acids. The V segment lost 5 bases and the J segment 2 bases; nucleotides outside the gene matches: 8. The CDR3 reads CASSQELAGVTDTQYF. DNA of the CDR3: TGTGCCAGCAGCCAGGAATTAGCGGGGGTCACAGATACGCAGTATTTT.

CDR3: CASSLREGLNYGYTF. DNA for the CDR3: TGTGCCAGCAGCTTAAGGGAGGGACTTAACTATGGCTACACCTTC. The chain couples TRBV7-2 to TRBJ1-2; a possible D gene is TRBD1 (5 bases). V lost 2 bases, J lost 1 base, and 11 bases lay in between. Germline V gives CDR1 SGHTA, CDR2 FQGNSA. CDR3 length: 15 amino acids.

This clone was counted once. This chain links TRBV7-2 with TRBJ2-1; D perhaps matches TRBD2 (6 bases). V was clipped by 6 bases and J by 10 bases, with 16 bases between them. The germline CDR1 and CDR2 sequences are SGHTA and FQGNSA. The CDR3 is 13 amino acids. The CDR3 nucleotides read TGTGCCAGCAGTTTAACTCCGGGGGTCGAGCAGTTCTTC. Protein sequence: CASSLTPGVEQFF. The whole variable domain, remainder taken from reference TRBV7-2 and TRBJ2-1, is GAGVSQSPSNKVTEKGKDVELRCDPISGHTALYWYRQSLGQGLEFLIYFQGNSAPDKSGLPSDRFSAERTGGSVSTLTIQRTQQEDSAVYLCASSLTPGVEQFFGPGTRLTVL.

The chain joins TRBV18 to TRBJ1-1; D perhaps matches TRBD1 (5 bases). CDR3 size: 13 residues. CDR1 and CDR2 (germline): KGHSH, LQKENI. The V gene lost 4 bases and the J gene lost 1 base, with 7 bases spanning the gap. Here the CDR3 DNA reads TGTGCCAGCTCACAGGGGTCGAACACTGAAGCTTTCTTT. This sequence encodes CASSQGSNTEAFF.

The V and J genes are TRBV11-1 and TRBJ2-3, with D possibly TRBD1 on 6 matching bases. The CDR3 runs to 13 residues. Deletions cut 3 bases from V and 4 bases from J, with 8 bases between. Germline assignment: CDR1 SGHAT and CDR2 FQDESV (reference sequence). The CDR3 sequence is CASSFPGADTQYF. DNA for the CDR3: TGTGCCAGCAGCTTTCCAGGGGCAGATACGCAGTATTTT.

This clone has just a few counts. This chain links TRBV7-9 with TRBJ2-5, with 7 bases that match TRBD2. V trimming: 3 bases; J trimming: 4 bases; junction bases outside the gene matches: 8. There are 15 residues in the CDR3. Germline assignment: CDR1 SEHNR and CDR2 FQNEAQ (reference sequence). The CDR3 reads CASSFTSALPETQYF. The CDR3 nucleotides are TGTGCCAGCAGCTTCACTAGCGCTCTACCAGAGACCCAGTACTTC.

The chain couples TRBV7-8 to TRBJ2-3, with D unresolved. Trimming removed 0 bases from V and 5 bases from J, with 6 bases in between. The germline V gene encodes CDR1 SGHVS and CDR2 FQNEAQ. This CDR3 has 13 amino acids. CDR3 protein: CASSLARKDTQYF. The CDR3 nucleotides are TGTGCCAGCAGCTTAGCGAGAAAAGATACGCAGTATTTT.

The chain employs TRBV28 and TRBJ2-7, with TRBD2 matching over 9 bases. The V and J ends lost 3 bases and 7 bases, in that order; junction bases with no gene match: 7. Germline V CDR1 and CDR2: MDHEN, SYDVKM. The length of the CDR3 is 14 residues. In nucleotides, the CDR3 is TGTGCCAGCAGTTTTGGCGGGAGGGCCTGGGAGCAGTACTTC. It is translated as CASSFGGRAWEQYF. Drawing the rest from reference TRBV28 and TRBJ2-7, the complete variable domain is DVKVTQSSRYLVKRTGEKVFLECVQDMDHENMFWYRQDPGLGLRLIYFSYDVKMKEKGDIPEGYSVSREKKERFSLILESASTNQTSMYLCASSFGGRAWEQYFGPGTRLTVT.

The rearrangement uses TRBV7-2 and TRBJ2-3; 10 bases are a match to TRBD2. Germline CDR1 is SGHTA and CDR2 is FQGNSA. V gave up 0 bases and J gave up 4 bases; unmatched junction bases: 4. The CDR3 is 16 residues long. The CDR3 nucleotides read TGTGCCAGCAGCTTAGCGGCTAGCGGGAGAGCAGATACGCAGTATTTT. Translation gives CASSLAASGRADTQYF.

This chain joins TRBV7-6 and TRBJ1-4; D is unclear. V lost 5 bases and J lost 4, with 11 bases in between. Germline V gene lookup returns CDR1 SGHVS and CDR2 FNYEAQ. CDR3 length equals 14 residues. The DNA for the CDR3 is TGTGCCAGCAGCCTCACAAACCATAATGAAAAACTGTTTTTT. It codes for CASSLTNHNEKLFF.

The rearrangement uses TRBV30 and TRBJ1-1; tentatively, D is TRBD1 (6 bases). V gave up 3 bases and J gave up 5 bases, with 19 bases separating them. The CDR3 is 15 amino acids. Per the germline V gene, CDR1 is GTSNPN and CDR2 is SVGIG (reference sequence). This CDR3 reads CAWRHRVWGRTEAFF. The CDR3 DNA reads TGTGCCTGGAGACACAGGGTTTGGGGTCGTACTGAAGCTTTCTTT.

This chain joins TRBV5-1 and TRBJ2-5; tentative D call: TRBD2 (5 bases). Per the germline V gene, CDR1 is SGHRS and CDR2 is YFSETQ. This CDR3 is built from 11 residues. V was trimmed by 5 bases and J by 5 bases, leaving 7 bases between them. The CDR3 reads CASRQRETQYF. The CDR3 nucleotides read TGCGCCAGCAGACAGCGGGAGACCCAGTACTTC.

The chain couples TRBV11-1 to TRBJ1-1; D may be TRBD1 (5 bases). The CDR3 extends over 14 amino acids. Germline V gene lookup returns CDR1 SGHAT and CDR2 FQDESV (reference sequence). V lost 5 bases, J lost 2 bases, and 12 bases lay in between. The CDR3 region is CASSPDSFNTEAFF. The CDR3 coding sequence is TGTGCCAGCAGCCCTGACAGTTTCAACACTGAAGCTTTCTTT.

The chain joins TRBV7-8 to TRBJ2-3; 7 positions agree with TRBD2. The length of the CDR3 is 14 residues. The germline gives CDR1 SGHVS, CDR2 FQNEAQ. The J segment lost 1 base and the V segment lost 5 bases, leaving 3 bases of the junction unmatched. CDR3 sequence: CASSRGGGTDTQYF. CDR3 in DNA: TGTGCCAGCAGCCGGGGAGGGGGCACAGATACGCAGTATTTT.

The chain links TRBV9 to TRBJ2-3; TRBD1 matches 9 bases. Per the germline V gene, CDR1 is SGDLS and CDR2 is YYNGEE. This CDR3 contains 12 residues. The J segment lost 9 bases and the V segment lost 3 bases, leaving 2 bases of the junction unmatched. The chain's CDR3 is CASSEQGATQYF. DNA of the CDR3: TGTGCCAGCAGCGAACAGGGGGCAACGCAGTATTTT. Full variable domain (missing parts from reference TRBV9 and TRBJ2-3): DSGVTQTPKHLITATGQRVTLRCSPRSGDLSVYWYQQSLDQGLQFLIQYYNGEERAKGNILERFSAQQFPDLHSELNLSSLELGDSALYFCASSEQGATQYFGPGTRLTVL.

V usage is TRBV27 and J usage is TRBJ1-3; D is uncertain. There are 15 residues in the CDR3. With 6 bases removed from V and 1 base from J, the gap between germline ends came to 13 bases. Looked up from germline, CDR1 is MNHEY and CDR2 is SMNVEV (reference sequence). The CDR3 region has the DNA TGTGCCAGCAGCCCTAGGCGGCCTTCTGGAAACACCATATATTTT. Amino acids: CASSPRRPSGNTIYF.

This clone was counted between two and nine times. V and J are TRBV7-2 and TRBJ1-5; 7 positions agree with TRBD1. Germline CDR1 reads SGHTA; CDR2 reads FQGNSA. CDR3 size: 13 residues. The trim removed 5 bases at V and 5 bases at J, leaving 3 bases unmatched. CDR3 region: CASSIDRDQPQHF. The CDR3 region has the DNA TGTGCCAGCAGCATCGACAGGGATCAGCCCCAGCATTTT.

This clone is a singleton in its sample. The chain combines TRBV14 with TRBJ2-1; 9 nucleotides line up with TRBD1. This CDR3 has 14 amino acids. V shed 7 bases, J shed 9 bases, and the junction held 10 bases outside the gene matches. Germline CDR1 is SGHDN and CDR2 is FVKESK. In nucleotides, the CDR3 is TGTGCCAGCACCTGGGGACAGGGAGCCAGTGAGCAGTTCTTC. Translated: CASTWGQGASEQFF.

The chain uses TRBV2 and TRBJ1-4; 7 bases agree with TRBD1. V dropped 5 bases and J dropped 1; count of bases not matched to a gene: 7. Germline assignment: CDR1 SNHLY and CDR2 FYNNEI. This CDR3 comprises 16 residues. The CDR3 sequence: CASSRQGSGTNEKLFF. CDR3 bases: TGTGCCAGCAGTCGACAGGGTAGTGGAACTAATGAAAAACTGTTTTTT.

This rearrangement joins TRBV10-3 to TRBJ1-1; D possibly corresponds to TRBD1 (5 bases). Trimming pared 5 bases from V and 1 base from J, leaving 8 bases between. CDR1 is ENHRY and CDR2 is SYGVKD in the germline V gene. The CDR3 totals 13 residues. CDR3 in DNA: TGTGCCATCAGTCCAAGGGGGAACACTGAAGCTTTCTTT. Amino acids: CAISPRGNTEAFF.

The rearrangement uses TRBV9 and TRBJ1-5; TRBD1 might be the D (6 bases). The CDR3 is made up of 19 amino acids. The germline gives CDR1 SGDLS, CDR2 YYNGEE. Between the trimmed V and J ends, which lost 3 bases and 0 bases, there was a span of 22 bases. The CDR3 nucleotides are TGTGCCAGCAGCGCCCATGGTCCGGGGGGCGGGGGTAGCAATCAGCCCCAGCATTTT. Its protein product is CASSAHGPGGGGSNQPQHF.

The chain has TRBV18 and TRBJ2-5; TRBD1 agrees at 7 bases. The CDR3 covers 13 residues. The V and J ends lost 8 bases and 2 bases, in that order; junction bases with no gene match: 5. The germline V gene encodes CDR1 KGHSH and CDR2 LQKENI. For the CDR3, the DNA is TGTGCCAGCACCGGGACAGCTCAAGAGACCCAGTACTTC. Translation gives CASTGTAQETQYF.

As to this clone: This same CDR3 is encoded by further DNA sequences in the sample. The chain combines TRBV18 with TRBJ2-7; 7 bases are a match to TRBD1. The V gene's germline CDR1 is KGHSH and CDR2 LQKENI. The CDR3 loop spans 12 amino acids. The junction had 1 base not matched to a gene; V was cut back by 4 bases and J by 4 bases. In DNA form, the CDR3 reads TGTGCCAGCTCACAACAGGGGTACGAGCAGTACTTC. Its protein product is CASSQQGYEQYF.

The chain recombines TRBV4-2 with TRBJ2-7; tentative D call: TRBD2 (7 bases). This CDR3 has 17 residues. V was pared by 0 bases and J by 5 bases, with 20 bases between. Germline CDR1 reads LGHNA; CDR2 reads YNFKEQ. The CDR3 DNA is TGTGCCAGCAGCCAAGATCAGAGGGCTAGCGGACAGCACGAGCAGTACTTC. Translating gives CASSQDQRASGQHEQYF.

The chain is built from TRBV19 and TRBJ1-4; 8 bases map to TRBD1. V gave up 8 bases and J gave up 7 bases; unmatched junction bases: 15. The CDR3 runs to 16 residues. Germline CDR1 and CDR2: LNHDA and SQIVND (reference sequence). CDR3 bases: TGTGCCAGTGGAGGACAGGGTTTTTATCTGGGTGAAAAACTGTTTTTT. Residues: CASGGQGFYLGEKLFF.

The chain employs TRBV7-8 and TRBJ2-5; either TRBD1 or TRBD2 may fit D (6 bases each). The V end was cut by 5 bases, the J end by 5 bases, with 9 bases between. CDR1 and CDR2 from the germline V gene are SGHVS and FQNEAQ. The CDR3 is 12 residues long. The CDR3 nucleotides read TGTGCCAGCAGCCAGGGGAGGGAGACCCAGTACTTC. It specifies CASSQGRETQYF.

This sequence joins TRBV6-1 and TRBJ1-5, with D uncertain. With 3 bases removed from V and 10 bases from J, the gap between germline ends came to 7 bases. The CDR3 consists of 11 residues. From germline, CDR1 is MNHNS and CDR2 SASEGT. This CDR3 is CASSDVGPQHF. The CDR3 DNA is TGTGCCAGCAGTGACGTTGGCCCCCAGCATTTT.